This T cell receptor beta chain was sequenced in a study of T cell responses to AZD1222 COVID-19 vaccine. Method: immunoSEQ multiplex PCR; TCRdb's copy keeps in-frame clones and lacks some. The table has about 93,000 clones, approximately 83% seen once; the top ten hold 6.3%. V was clipped by 6 bases and J by 3 bases, with 12 bases between them. CDR1 and CDR2 (germline): WSHSY, SAAADI. The CDR3 totals 13 residues. The V call is TRBV10-2, the J call TRBJ2-7, with D possibly being TRBD2 (5 bases). This material consisted of peripheral blood, taken on day 0 of AZD1222 vaccination. This TCR came from an adult in good health. CDR3 nucleotide sequence: TGCGCCAGCAGCTCAAACGGAGGCTACGAGCAGTACTTC. It is translated as CASSSNGGYEQYF.